This T cell receptor (beta chain) was captured in a study of cytomegalovirus exposure and HLA in healthy donors. Germline V gives CDR1 MGHRA, CDR2 YSYEKL. V gave up 4 bases and J gave up 0 bases, with 16 bases separating them. This CDR3 spans 16 amino acids. Use of 60 Vbeta and 13 Jbeta primers characterized the PCR. Data came from immunoSEQ multiplex PCR; TCRdb stores just in-frame clones and leaves some out. The data hold about 160,000 clones, with 87% observed a single time. The sequence derives from a woman aged 25 to 39 in good health and CMV-seronegative. Sequenced material: PBMCs. V is TRBV4-1 and J is TRBJ2-7; no reliable D call. The CDR3 bases are TGCGCCAGCAGCCCCACGTGGGCAGTCCACTCCTACGAGCAGTACTTC. It specifies CASSPTWAVHSYEQYF.